The 31 T cell receptor beta chains given below trace back to one sample, sequenced in a study of breast tumors, draining lymph nodes, adjacent tissues. TCRdb re-analysed the multiplex PCR reads in MiXCR, keeping a single row per CDR3 protein. The data contain 20,000 to 25,000 distinct CDR3 sequences, roughly 50% of them seen just once; the ten biggest clones take up 7.5% to 9%. The specimen sequenced was breast tumor tissue. The receptors were gathered from a female donor with breast cancer. Some clones in this sample may be carry-over from other donors' samples.

This clonotype was detected many times. The chain combines TRBV25-1 with TRBJ2-5; TRBD1 aligns across 8 bases. The CDR3 length is 12 residues. Germline V lookup: CDR1 MGHDK, CDR2 SYGVNS. Trimming at V came to 5 bases and at J to 7 bases, leaving 3 bases not matched to a gene. CDR3 residues: CASSSQGVTQYF. In nucleotides, the CDR3 is TGTGCCAGCAGTTCACAGGGGGTGACCCAGTACTTC.

Judged by abundance, this clonotype is medium-sized. The rearrangement uses TRBV7-3 and TRBJ2-1; a possible D gene is TRBD2 (5 bases). Trimming left V 8 bases short and J 5 bases short, with 13 bases between. Germline CDR1 and CDR2: SGHTA and FQGTGA. The CDR3 is made up of 13 amino acids. The CDR3 DNA follows: TGTGCCAGCGCATACTCCGGGAACAATGAGCAGTTCTTC. Protein product: CASAYSGNNEQFF.

V is TRBV11-2 and J is TRBJ1-2, with D unclear. The germline V gene encodes CDR1 SGHAT and CDR2 FQNNGV. Trimming stripped 7 bases from V and 7 bases from J, with 25 bases between. This CDR3 spans 16 amino acids. Here the CDR3 DNA reads TGTGCCAGCAACCTCCTTGATCGGGTCTCATATCGTGGCTACACCTTC. Its translation: CASNLLDRVSYRGYTF. The variable domain in full, with the rest retrieved from reference TRBV11-2 and TRBJ1-2, is EAGVAQSPRYKIIEKRQSVAFWCNPISGHATLYWYQQILGQGPKLLIQFQNNGVVDDSQLPKDRFSAERLKGVDSTLKIQPAKLEDSAVYLCASNLLDRVSYRGYTFGSGTRLTVV.

The rearrangement joins TRBV29-1 to TRBJ2-7; the match to TRBD2 covers 13 bases. The CDR3 runs 14 residues. V lost 6 bases, J lost 4 bases, and 6 bases stayed unmatched. Germline lookup yields CDR1 SQVTM and CDR2 ANQGSEA. DNA of the CDR3: TGCAGCGTGAGGACTAGCGGGAGATTTTACGAGCAGTACTTC. Its protein is CSVRTSGRFYEQYF.

On this clonotype itself: The junction and the germline gene differ at one end; a read error may be behind it. This sequence joins TRBV20-1 and TRBJ2-2; TRBD2 matches 8 bases. Per germline, CDR1 DFQATT and CDR2 SNEGSKA (reference sequence). CDR3 length equals 16 residues. The CDR3 protein is CSAPPRGAGDTGGLFF. CDR3 nucleotide sequence: TGCAGTGCCCCCCCCCGGGGAGCGGGGGACACCGGGGGGCTGTTTTTT.

This clonotype came up many times. The chain links TRBV11-2 to TRBJ2-3; 11 nucleotides align to TRBD2. Germline CDR1 reads SGHAT; CDR2 reads FQNNGV. This CDR3 region has 17 residues. V lost 5 bases, J lost 2 bases, and 9 bases stayed unmatched. The CDR3 DNA reads as TGTGCCAGCAGCGCTTATAGCGGGAGGGCCCTCACAGATACGCAGTATTTT. It specifies CASSAYSGRALTDTQYF.

The gene calls are TRBV29-1 and TRBJ1-1, with D uncertain. The CDR3 runs to 13 residues. Looked up from germline, CDR1 is SQVTM and CDR2 is ANQGSEA. Trimming pared 4 bases from V and 1 base from J, leaving 10 bases between. This CDR3 reads CSVVSSANTEAFF. CDR3 nucleotides: TGCAGCGTTGTCTCTTCCGCGAACACTGAAGCTTTCTTT.

Concerning this clonotype itself: A read error is likely, as this CDR3 ends without the conserved phenylalanine or tryptophan. The chain recombines TRBV7-2 with TRBJ2-2; D is undetermined. Per germline, CDR1 SGHTA and CDR2 FQGNSA. V lost 11 bases, J lost 2 bases, and 15 bases lay in between. This CDR3 contains 14 residues. The CDR3 reads CAGGLAHNTGELFS. The CDR3 bases are TGTGCCGGCGGCTTAGCACACAACACCGGGGAGCTGTTTTCT.

This clonotype was observed a handful of times. The chain joins TRBV3-1 to TRBJ1-1; D remains ambiguous. Between the trimmed V and J ends, which lost 3 bases and 6 bases, there was a span of 5 bases. This CDR3 contains 11 residues. Germline V gene sequence: CDR1 LGHDT, CDR2 YNNKEL (reference sequence). CDR3 nucleotides: TGTGCCAGCAGCCATCTTGCTGAAGCTTTCTTT. It codes for CASSHLAEAFF.

This clonotype was seen ten or more times. The gene calls are TRBV7-2 and TRBJ1-1, with TRBD1 matching over 7 bases. This CDR3 spans 14 amino acids. V gave up 1 base and J gave up 3 bases; unmatched junction bases: 2. Germline V gene data show CDR1 as SGHTA and CDR2 as FQGNSA. This chain's CDR3 is CASSLGTGDTEAFF. CDR3 DNA: TGTGCCAGCAGCTTAGGGACAGGAGACACTGAAGCTTTCTTT.

This clonotype is labeled medium-sized. The genes are TRBV20-1 and TRBJ1-2; a possible D gene is TRBD1 (5 bases). V was shortened by 0 bases and J by 1 base, with 18 bases between the two germline ends. CDR1 DFQATT and CDR2 SNEGSKA come from the germline V gene (reference sequence). This CDR3 spans 17 amino acids. CDR3 nucleotide sequence: TGCAGTGCTAGAGATATCGACAGTGGAAGCATTAACTATGGCTACACCTTC. Protein: CSARDIDSGSINYGYTF.

The chain has TRBV10-3 and TRBJ2-7; D may be TRBD2 (5 bases). This CDR3 comprises 16 residues. Germline V gene lookup returns CDR1 ENHRY and CDR2 SYGVKD. Trimming took 3 bases from V and 1 from J, leaving 16 bases between them. The CDR3 DNA sequence: TGTGCCATCAGTGAAGGCGTGGGGAGATGGTCCTACGAGCAGTACTTC. This sequence encodes CAISEGVGRWSYEQYF.

Many counts were recorded for this clonotype. This rearrangement joins TRBV7-2 to TRBJ2-1; TRBD2 matches 12 bases. This CDR3 region has 15 residues. V was pared by 1 base and J by 8 bases, with 3 bases of the junction left unmatched. Germline CDR1 reads SGHTA; CDR2 reads FQGNSA. CDR3 protein: CASSLVLAGGHEQFF. The CDR3 DNA follows: TGTGCCAGCAGCTTAGTACTAGCGGGAGGCCATGAGCAGTTCTTC.

Worth noting for this clonotype: Given the absence of the conserved phenylalanine or tryptophan at the CDR3 end, a read error is likely. The chain uses TRBV19 and TRBJ1-6, with D perhaps TRBD1 (6 bases). The V and J ends lost 6 bases and 9 bases respectively, with 9 bases between them. Germline-derived CDR1 and CDR2 are LNHDA and SQIVND (reference sequence). There are 12 residues in the CDR3. The CDR3 spells CASSLGGSPLHS. CDR3 bases: TGTGCCAGTAGCCTAGGGGGTTCACCCCTCCACTCT.

This clonotype was detected many times. A single base separates this from a much larger clone, so it may be a read error. The chain employs TRBV11-2 and TRBJ2-7, with D uncertain. This CDR3 is built from 18 residues. V dropped 4 bases and J dropped 0 bases, with 22 bases sitting between them. The germline V gene has CDR1 SGHAT and CDR2 FQNNGV. DNA for the CDR3: TGTGCCAGCAGCTCGAGTATTGGGTCACCGCTTAGCTCCTACGAGCAGTACTTC. This gives the protein CASSSSIGSPLSSYEQYF.

V and J are TRBV10-2 and TRBJ2-3; D assignment may be TRBD1 or TRBD2 (5 bases each). Deletions cut 7 bases from V and 6 bases from J, with 17 bases between. This CDR3 has 14 residues. Germline V CDR1 and CDR2: WSHSY, SAAADI. The CDR3 bases are TGCGCCAGCAAAAGGGGAGTGTCGGCGGATACGCAGTATTTT. Translated: CASKRGVSADTQYF.

The chain couples TRBV4-1 to TRBJ2-1; 11 nucleotides line up with TRBD2. Germline lookup yields CDR1 MGHRA and CDR2 YSYEKL. Unmatched junction bases numbered 3, after V lost 2 bases and J lost 6 bases. The CDR3 contains 15 residues. The CDR3 loop reads CASSQLAGGSNEQFF. CDR3 DNA sequence: TGCGCCAGCAGCCAACTAGCGGGAGGTAGCAATGAGCAGTTCTTC.

As concerns this clonotype: Germline is not matched at one junction end, which may reflect a read error. The J gene is TRBJ2-7, the V gene TRBV6-2 or TRBV6-3, with 8 bases aligning to TRBD2. This CDR3 region has 18 residues. The V gene's germline CDR1 is MNHEY and CDR2 SVGEGT. The CDR3 nucleotides read TGTGCCAGCAGTTCCTCACCCGTAAGACCTAGCGGGTTGTACGAGCTGTACTTC. As protein: CASSSSPVRPSGLYELYF.

By share, this clonotype counts as large. The gene calls are TRBV6-2 or TRBV6-3 and TRBJ2-3; D is perhaps TRBD2 (5 bases). Germline V gene sequence: CDR1 MNHEY, CDR2 SVGEGT. The CDR3 extends over 14 amino acids. Trimming shortened V by 4 bases and J by 6 bases, and 14 bases separated the two germline ends. Here the CDR3 DNA reads TGTGCCAGCAGTTTGGGAGTGTCGGCGGATACGCAGTATTTT. Its translation: CASSLGVSADTQYF.

The CDR3 DNA follows: TGTGCCAGCAGTGATCAGGGCTCGCCCTACAATGAGCAGTTCTTC. Amino acid sequence: CASSDQGSPYNEQFF. The chain employs TRBV2 and TRBJ2-1, with D perhaps matching TRBD1 (5 bases). CDR3 size: 15 residues. CDR1 is SNHLY and CDR2 is FYNNEI in the germline V gene. Trimming removed 3 bases from V and 2 bases from J, with 11 bases in between.

Ten or more counts support this clonotype. This may stem from a read error, because a much larger clone lies one nucleotide away. This is likely a read error, given that the CDR3 carries no conserved phenylalanine or tryptophan at its end. The CDR3 DNA follows: TGTGCCAGCAATACGGGCCTCACAGAGACCCAGTACTCC. This gives the protein CASNTGLTETQYS. The genes are TRBV9 and TRBJ2-5; the D is unclear. V was clipped by 6 bases and J by 4 bases, with 13 bases between them. The CDR3 has 13 amino acids. The germline V gene has CDR1 SGDLS and CDR2 YYNGEE.

This clonotype was picked up many times. The V gene is TRBV11-2, the J gene TRBJ2-5, with TRBD1 matching over 7 bases. The length of the CDR3 is 15 residues. Germline V gene lookup returns CDR1 SGHAT and CDR2 FQNNGV. V lost 0 bases, J lost 9 bases, and 10 bases stayed unmatched. The DNA for the CDR3 is TGTGCCAGCAGCTTAGACGAGGGACAGCATAGAGCCCAGTACTTC. Residues: CASSLDEGQHRAQYF.

This clonotype was counted ten times or more. The gene calls are TRBV7-2 and TRBJ1-2; D is perhaps TRBD1 (6 bases). Germline V CDR1 and CDR2: SGHTA, FQGNSA. This CDR3 is 16 amino acids long. V shed 3 bases and J shed 7 bases, with 21 bases lying between them. CDR3 in DNA: TGTGCCAGCAGCTTGGGGTTTGGGATCGGGGGCGGTGGCTACACCTTC. Its protein is CASSLGFGIGGGGYTF.

By share, this clonotype counts as medium-sized. This chain uses TRBV25-1 with TRBJ1-4, with D possibly being TRBD1 (5 bases). The V gene's germline CDR1 is MGHDK and CDR2 SYGVNS. The CDR3 covers 15 residues. V shed 9 bases and J shed 2 bases, with 16 bases lying between them. Written as DNA, the CDR3 is TGTGCCAGTAGGAGAACAGGTCCGACTAATGAAAAACTGTTTTTT. This encodes CASRRTGPTNEKLFF.

There are many counts of this clonotype. This rearrangement joins TRBV3-1 to TRBJ2-1; TRBD2 aligns across 7 bases. The germline gives CDR1 LGHDT, CDR2 YNNKEL (reference sequence). J was trimmed by 9 bases and V by 0 bases; bases with no gene match: 20. The CDR3 extends over 19 amino acids. The CDR3 region has the DNA TGTGCCAGCAGCCAAGATCTGGGATGGGGAGGGGTTTCTTTGAGTGAGCAGTTCTTC. It codes for CASSQDLGWGGVSLSEQFF.

The J gene is TRBJ2-7, the V gene TRBV5-6; D possibly uses TRBD1 or TRBD2 (6 bases each). V dropped 2 bases and J dropped 5 bases, with 14 bases sitting between them. Looked up from germline, CDR1 is SGHDT and CDR2 is YYEEEE. The CDR3 covers 14 residues. CDR3 sequence (DNA): TGTGCCAGCAGCTTCTGGAGGGGGGCCGACGAGCAGTACTTC. Residues: CASSFWRGADEQYF.

This clonotype was seen at least ten times. This chain joins TRBV6-1 and TRBJ1-6, with D possibly TRBD1 on 6 matching bases. Trimming shortened V by 6 bases and J by 9 bases, and 24 bases separated the two germline ends. The germline V gene encodes CDR1 MNHNS and CDR2 SASEGT. This CDR3 has 17 amino acids. The CDR3 spells CASRTTGGRIGISPLHF. CDR3 DNA: TGTGCCAGCAGGACTACTGGGGGGCGCATAGGAATTTCACCCCTCCACTTT.

Worth noting for this clonotype: Mismatch with germline at one junction end may stem from a read error. J is TRBJ2-7 and V is TRBV28; D is uncertain. The V gene's germline CDR1 is MDHEN and CDR2 SYDVKM. This CDR3 has 15 residues. The chain's CDR3 is CASPPSGDLLYGQYF. The CDR3 DNA follows: TGTGCCAGCCCCCCTTCAGGTGACTTGCTCTACGGGCAGTACTTC.

At least ten counts were recorded for this clonotype. The V and J genes are TRBV4-1 and TRBJ1-3; possibly TRBD1 for D (5 bases). V was pared by 1 base and J by 2 bases, with 12 bases between. The germline CDR1 and CDR2 sequences are MGHRA and YSYEKL. The CDR3 consists of 16 residues. The CDR3 reads CASSQGGSRAGNTIYF. CDR3 in DNA: TGCGCCAGCAGCCAAGGAGGGTCCAGGGCTGGAAACACCATATATTTT.

The chain recombines TRBV10-3 with TRBJ2-1, with no clear D. The CDR3 has 16 residues. Germline V gives CDR1 ENHRY, CDR2 SYGVKD. The germline V and J ends were trimmed by 0 bases and 0 bases, with 9 bases remaining between them. The CDR3 protein is CAISESMAGSYNEQFF. Written as DNA, the CDR3 is TGTGCCATCAGTGAGTCGATGGCTGGCTCCTACAATGAGCAGTTCTTC.

This clonotype is categorized as medium-sized. The chain has TRBV7-2 and TRBJ2-7, with TRBD2 matching over 9 bases. The CDR3 consists of 14 residues. Germline V gene lookup returns CDR1 SGHTA and CDR2 FQGNSA. The ends lost 3 bases at V and 2 bases at J; junction bases unmatched: 2. The CDR3 nucleotides are TGTGCCAGCAGCTTCCTAGCGGGACCCTACGAGCAGTACTTC. Residues: CASSFLAGPYEQYF.